This section outlines one TCR beta chain sequence together with its context. The CDR3 has 15 amino acids. Germline CDR1 and CDR2: SGHTA and FQGNSA. After removal of 5 bases from V and 4 bases from J, the junction contained 6 bases not matched to a gene. Original analysis: From reference gene primer amplification, estimates of nucleated cell counts were derived. Profiling relied on immunoSEQ multiplex PCR, and the TCRdb table lists in-frame clones only, not all of them. From that table come the V and J calls and clone size; the DNA was used to work out D and trimming. The sample holds more than 250,000 clones, 87% seen once. The sample originates from a study of blood T cell repertoires in COVID-19.

The V and J genes are TRBV7-2 and TRBJ2-1; 9 bases line up with TRBD1. Sequencing was performed on peripheral blood. This sequence originates from a middle-aged man with active or convalescent COVID-19. DNA for the CDR3: TGTGCCAGCAGCCTAACAGGGGGCCGGTACAATGAGCAGTTCTTC. Protein: CASSLTGGRYNEQFF.